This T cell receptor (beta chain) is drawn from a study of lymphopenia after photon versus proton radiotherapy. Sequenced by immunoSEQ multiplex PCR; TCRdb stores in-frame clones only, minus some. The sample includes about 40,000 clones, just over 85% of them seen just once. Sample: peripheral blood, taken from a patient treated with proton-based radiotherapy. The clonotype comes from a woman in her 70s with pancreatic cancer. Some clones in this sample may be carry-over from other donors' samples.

This chain's CDR3 is CASSLMAGGPEDTQYF. In nucleotides, the CDR3 is TGTGCCAGCAGCCTGATGGCGGGAGGGCCGGAAGATACGCAGTATTTT. The chain uses TRBV9 and TRBJ2-3; 9 bases match TRBD2. The germline gives CDR1 SGDLS, CDR2 YYNGEE. V dropped 4 bases and J dropped 5; count of bases not matched to a gene: 11. The CDR3 runs 16 residues.